Listed below are T cell receptor beta chains from one sample, sequenced in a study of regulatory T cells in long-lasting Graves disease. TCRdb re-derived calls from the multiplex PCR reads in MiXCR, one entry per CDR3 protein. This sample has around 420,000 distinct CDR3 sequences, with 15% found just once. The data also belong to a second study, concerning T cells in Graves' hyperthyroidism and ophthalmopathy.

Sequences were derived from peripheral blood mononuclear cells (PBMCs), sampled at new diagnosis, from a patient treated with antithyroid drugs. The receptors here all came from a woman between 35 and 50 years old with Graves disease. Both conserved end residues are part of each CDR3. A D gene is named only where the DNA matches it firmly. Clone size is shown for a subset of rows, as once, few, many or a class of expanded clone.

NA,TRBJ2-2,TRBV5-1,many,CASSPVDTNTGELFF,TGCGCCAGCAGCCCGGTGGATACGAACACCGGGGAGCTGTTTTTT
TRBD2,TRBJ2-7,TRBV7-9,many,CASSLVSSGRNEQYF,TGTGCCAGCAGCTTAGTTTCTAGCGGGAGAAACGAGCAGTACTTC
NA,TRBJ2-7,TRBV20-1,many,CSAETPAIVNPYEQYF,TGCAGTGCTGAAACCCCCGCGATAGTAAACCCCTACGAGCAGTACTTC
NA,TRBJ1-4,TRBV18,NA,CASSPTDSNEKLFF,TGTGCCAGCTCACCGACAGACTCTAATGAAAAACTGTTTTTT
NA,TRBJ2-1,TRBV18,many,CASSPEAIEQFF,TGTGCCAGCTCCCCAGAGGCTATTGAGCAGTTCTTC
NA,TRBJ2-5,TRBV10-3,many,CAISEGKEETQYF,TGTGCCATCAGTGAAGGCAAGGAGGAGACCCAGTACTTC
NA,TRBJ2-1,TRBV18,many,CASRQGLDNEQFF,TGTGCCAGCCGACAGGGACTAGACAATGAGCAGTTCTTC
NA,TRBJ2-5,TRBV6-1,many,CASTDYDRGTDQETQYF,TGTGCCAGCACTGACTACGACCGCGGGACAGATCAAGAGACCCAGTACTTC
NA,TRBJ2-3,TRBV7-2,many,CASSPERQLTDTQYF,TGTGCCAGCAGCCCAGAGAGGCAGCTCACAGATACGCAGTATTTT
NA,TRBJ2-5,TRBV5-1,NA,CASSLGGSGQETQYF,TGCGCCAGCAGCTTGGGGGGATCGGGCCAAGAGACCCAGTACTTC
NA,TRBJ2-3,TRBV20-1,many,CSAIRDSRTTDTQYF,TGCAGTGCTATCAGGGATAGCAGAACCACAGATACGCAGTATTTT
NA,TRBJ2-1,TRBV3-1,many,CASSLRQTYNEQFF,TGTGCCAGCAGCTTACGACAAACATACAATGAGCAGTTCTTC
NA,TRBJ2-5,TRBV5-1,many,CASSWGRSGETQYF,TGCGCCAGCAGCTGGGGACGGTCGGGAGAGACCCAGTACTTC
NA,TRBJ1-5,TRBV20-1,few,CSALGGATNPWGNQPQHF,TGCAGTGCCCTCGGCGGGGCGACCAACCCCTGGGGCAATCAGCCCCAGCATTTT
NA,TRBJ2-2,TRBV7-9,few,CASSQPGQNTGELFF,TGTGCCAGCAGCCAGCCGGGACAGAACACCGGGGAGCTGTTTTTT
TRBD2,TRBJ2-1,TRBV20-1,few,CSAQRASGRVLYNEQFF,TGCAGTGCCCAAAGGGCTAGCGGGAGGGTTCTTTACAATGAGCAGTTCTTC
TRBD2,TRBJ2-3,TRBV11-2,NA,CASSRKSGRYSTDTQYF,TGTGCCAGCAGCCGAAAGAGCGGGAGGTATAGCACAGATACGCAGTATTTT
NA,TRBJ2-7,TRBV13,many,CASSLEGYYEQYF,TGTGCCAGCAGCTTAGAAGGATACTACGAGCAGTACTTC
TRBD1,TRBJ2-1,TRBV6-5,many,CASSSGTGGFNEQFF,TGTGCCAGCAGTTCCGGGACAGGGGGATTCAATGAGCAGTTCTTC
NA,TRBJ1-2,TRBV6-9,few,CASNSPVRNGYTF,TGTGCCAGCAACAGTCCGGTCAGGAATGGCTACACCTTC
TRBD1,TRBJ2-7,TRBV24-1,NA,CATSDPLTGTYEQYF,TGTGCCACCAGTGATCCCCTGACAGGGACCTACGAGCAGTACTTC
TRBD1,TRBJ2-3,TRBV29-1,many,CSLEGRDRGRTDTQYF,TGCAGCTTAGAGGGCCGGGACAGGGGGCGAACAGATACGCAGTATTTT
TRBD1,TRBJ1-5,TRBV19,few,CASSIMTGVSNQPQHF,TGTGCCAGTAGTATAATGACAGGGGTTAGCAATCAGCCCCAGCATTTT
NA,TRBJ2-2,TRBV29-1,NA,CSVERGGQDTGELFF,TGCAGCGTTGAAAGGGGGGGACAGGACACCGGGGAGCTGTTTTTT
TRBD2,TRBJ2-7,TRBV27,many,CASTSGSYEQYF,TGTGCCAGCACTAGCGGGAGTTACGAGCAGTACTTC
TRBD2,TRBJ2-1,TRBV6-2/TRBV6-3,NA,CASSYLLSRLAGDSYNEQFF,TGTGCCAGCAGTTACCTCCTATCCCGTCTAGCGGGAGACTCCTACAATGAGCAGTTCTTC
TRBD2,TRBJ2-5,TRBV3-1,NA,CASSHEKAGEETQYF,TGTGCCAGCAGCCACGAAAAAGCGGGGGAAGAGACCCAGTACTTC
NA,TRBJ1-1,TRBV28,many,CASSVLVRKTEAFF,TGTGCCAGTTCCGTTCTTGTAAGGAAGACTGAAGCTTTCTTT
TRBD1,TRBJ2-5,TRBV2,many,CASSVIGTGQETQYF,TGTGCCAGCAGTGTGATAGGGACAGGACAAGAGACCCAGTACTTC
NA,TRBJ1-4,TRBV6-5,many,CASSYGGAEKLFF,TGTGCCAGCAGTTACGGTGGGGCTGAAAAACTGTTTTTT
TRBD2,TRBJ2-1,TRBV19,NA,CASSKFGRGSYNEQFF,TGTGCCAGTAGTAAATTCGGGAGGGGGTCCTACAATGAGCAGTTCTTC
TRBD2,TRBJ2-2,TRBV3-1,few,CASSPGLEFGELFF,TGTGCCAGCAGCCCGGGACTAGAGTTCGGGGAGCTGTTTTTT
NA,TRBJ2-5,TRBV2,many,CATRKIVSGETQYF,TGTGCCACCAGGAAGATCGTTTCTGGAGAGACCCAGTACTTC
TRBD2,TRBJ2-1,TRBV30,many,CAWSGGLAGAVEQFF,TGTGCCTGGAGTGGAGGTCTAGCGGGAGCAGTTGAGCAGTTCTTC
NA,TRBJ2-7,TRBV6-9,NA,CASSYGAGWDGQYF,TGTGCCAGCAGTTACGGCGCTGGTTGGGATGGGCAGTACTTC
NA,TRBJ1-3,TRBV28,many,CASSLGARVAGNTIYF,TGTGCCAGCAGTTTAGGGGCAAGGGTCGCTGGAAACACCATATATTTT
TRBD2,TRBJ2-5,TRBV10-3,many,CAISGGTSGLNFQETQYF,TGTGCCATCAGTGGAGGGACTAGCGGCCTGAACTTCCAAGAGACCCAGTACTTC
NA,TRBJ2-7,TRBV11-2,many,CASSLDLNYRSSYEQYF,TGTGCCAGCAGCTTAGATCTGAACTATAGGAGCTCCTACGAGCAGTACTTC
NA,TRBJ1-1,TRBV7-8,many,CASSLQASNTEAFF,TGTGCCAGCAGCTTGCAGGCGTCGAACACCGAAGCTTTCTTT
TRBD2,TRBJ2-7,TRBV5-1,few,CASSLALAGNYEQYF,TGCGCCAGCAGCTTGGCCCTAGCGGGAAACTACGAGCAGTACTTC
TRBD2,TRBJ2-5,TRBV2,NA,CATLAGVGETQYF,TGTGCCACACTAGCGGGAGTCGGGGAGACCCAGTACTTC
NA,TRBJ2-5,TRBV5-1,few,CASSSGTGTVETQYF,TGCGCCAGCAGCTCCGGCACAGGGACCGTGGAGACCCAGTACTTC
NA,TRBJ2-1,TRBV11-1,many,CASSHNYNEQFF,TGTGCCAGCAGCCATAACTACAATGAGCAGTTCTTC
TRBD2,TRBJ2-5,TRBV12-3/TRBV12-4,NA,CASSQGLAGGILPGTQYF,TGTGCCAGCAGTCAAGGACTAGCGGGAGGCATCCTACCTGGGACCCAGTACTTC
NA,TRBJ1-1,TRBV10-3,many,CAISEGPRADVLEAFF,TGTGCCATCAGTGAAGGACCTAGGGCGGATGTCCTTGAAGCTTTCTTT
NA,TRBJ2-6,TRBV2,many,CASSEGRSSGANVLTF,TGTGCCAGCAGTGAGGGACGTAGCTCTGGGGCCAACGTCCTGACTTTC
TRBD1,TRBJ2-7,TRBV19,NA,CASSKPGQGRSYEQYF,TGTGCCAGTAGTAAACCGGGACAGGGGCGCTCCTACGAGCAGTACTTC
TRBD1,TRBJ2-1,TRBV27,many,CASSLAIPRTGNEQFF,TGTGCCAGCAGTTTGGCCATCCCTCGGACAGGGAATGAGCAGTTCTTC